The 11 T cell receptor beta chains below come from one sample, sequenced in a study of T cells in Graves' hyperthyroidism and ophthalmopathy. What was amplified from RNA transcripts were TCR beta CDR3 regions. TCR CDR3 regions were first amplified by RT-PCR with HTBI primers. TCRdb passed the multiplex PCR reads through MiXCR, listing each CDR3 protein once. The sample has about 300,000 distinct CDR3 sequences; approximately 14% are singletons. The sample consisted of blood. The source is a woman aged 40-49 years with Graves' hyperthyroidism.

This clonotype was picked up one time. The chain combines TRBV7-2 with TRBJ1-4, with TRBD1 matching over 8 bases. V trimming: 5 bases; J trimming: 8 bases; junction bases outside the gene matches: 10. The CDR3 is 15 residues long. CDR1 and CDR2 (germline): SGHTA, FQGNSA. In nucleotides, the CDR3 is TGTGCCAGCAGCGACAGGGGCTGGGGGCAGGAAAAACTGTTTTTT. Encoded protein: CASSDRGWGQEKLFF.

The sample holds a few counts of this clonotype. This chain links TRBV18 with TRBJ2-5; D possibly corresponds to TRBD2 (5 bases). Trimming stripped 3 bases from V and 5 bases from J, with 10 bases between. The CDR3 has 13 amino acids. In germline, CDR1 is KGHSH, CDR2 LQKENI. CDR3 sequence: CASSPASSETQYF. The DNA of the CDR3 is TGTGCCAGCTCACCCGCTAGCTCGGAGACCCAGTACTTC.

The rearrangement links TRBV20-1 to TRBJ2-4; 9 bases are shared with TRBD1. Germline assignment: CDR1 DFQATT and CDR2 SNEGSKA (reference sequence). The CDR3 is made up of 13 amino acids. V gave up 4 bases and J gave up 5 bases; unmatched junction bases: 3. The CDR3 spells CSATTGGQNIQYF. The CDR3 DNA sequence: TGCAGTGCTACGACAGGGGGGCAAAACATTCAGTACTTC.

Regarding this clonotype: One base away lies a much larger clone, so this may be a sequencing read error. CDR3 sequence (DNA): TGCAGCGTTAGACCGGACAAGGGGCTGGATACGCAGTATTTT. It is translated as CSVRPDKGLDTQYF. The chain uses TRBV29-1 and TRBJ2-3; D possibly corresponds to TRBD1 (5 bases). Germline-derived CDR1 and CDR2 are SQVTM and ANQGSEA. CDR3 length: 14 amino acids. Trimming took 5 bases from V and 6 from J, leaving 18 bases between them.

V usage is TRBV16 and J usage is TRBJ2-1; 9 bases map to TRBD1. J gave up 1 base and V 1 base, and 8 bases lay outside the gene matches. The CDR3 has 18 residues. Germline values: CDR1 KGHSY, CDR2 FQNENV. The CDR3 protein is CASSQYGTGSKSYNEQFF. CDR3 in DNA: TGTGCCAGCAGCCAATATGGGACAGGGAGTAAGTCCTACAATGAGCAGTTCTTC.

This clonotype was found many times. J is TRBJ2-7 and V is TRBV10-3, with 12 nucleotides matching TRBD2. The trim removed 11 bases at V and 6 bases at J, leaving 5 bases unmatched. CDR1 is ENHRY and CDR2 is SYGVKD in the germline V gene. CDR3 length: 12 amino acids. CDR3 sequence (DNA): TGTGCCCACGGACTAGCGGGATTCGAGCAGTACTTC. Translating gives CAHGLAGFEQYF.

This clonotype was detected only a few times. The CDR3, as DNA: TGTGCCAGCAGTTACGGGGGACAAATGGACACTGAAGCTTTCTTT. Its protein is CASSYGGQMDTEAFF. The chain has TRBV6-5 and TRBJ1-1, with D possibly matching TRBD1 (6 bases). The V end was cut by 2 bases, the J end by 3 bases, with 13 bases between. The germline gives CDR1 MNHEY, CDR2 SVGAGI. This CDR3 is built from 15 residues.

The table lists this clonotype with many counts. V usage is TRBV28 and J usage is TRBJ2-2; D gene uncertain. Germline CDR1 is MDHEN and CDR2 is SYDVKM. The CDR3 contains 14 residues. V lost 4 bases and J 3 bases, leaving 9 bases between the germline ends. CDR3 DNA sequence: TGTGCCAGCAGTTCCGTGGCGGACACCGGGGAGCTGTTTTTT. It specifies CASSSVADTGELFF.

This clonotype has a count of ten or more. This chain uses TRBV15 with TRBJ1-3; D is unclear. V lost 0 bases to trimming and J lost 2 bases, with 8 bases between them. Germline-derived CDR1 and CDR2 are LNHNV and YYDKDF (reference sequence). The CDR3 covers 15 residues. The DNA of the CDR3 is TGTGCCACCAGCAGAGATCAAGGGACTGGAAACACCATATATTTT. It translates to CATSRDQGTGNTIYF.

In this sample, this clonotype turned up a few times. This sequence joins TRBV19 and TRBJ2-7; D is perhaps TRBD2 (7 bases). V was pared by 5 bases and J by 4 bases, with 18 bases between. The germline CDR1 and CDR2 sequences are LNHDA and SQIVND (reference sequence). The CDR3 totals 15 residues. The CDR3 nucleotides are TGTGCCAGTAGTCTCCTTTGGGGGCGGGAGTACGAGCAGTACTTC. Its translation: CASSLLWGREYEQYF.

This clonotype was counted many times. The chain links TRBV12-3 or TRBV12-4 to TRBJ2-7; TRBD1 is a possible D gene (6 bases). V dropped 4 bases and J dropped 3 bases, with 10 bases sitting between them. The CDR3 is made up of 13 amino acids. CDR3 residues: CASSSIQGYEQYF. CDR3 in DNA: TGTGCCAGCAGTTCAATACAGGGCTACGAGCAGTACTTC.